This T cell receptor (beta chain) stems from a study of T cell repertoires in cytomegalovirus infection. MiXCR, applied by TCRdb to the reads, yields one record per CDR3 protein. The table has hundreds of thousands of distinct CDR3 sequences, roughly 15% seen once; the top ten hold 12%. This clonotype was picked up a small number of times. Germline values: CDR1 MNHNY, CDR2 SVGAGI (reference sequence). The CDR3 runs to 18 residues. V was shortened by 0 bases and J by 7 bases, with 19 bases between the two germline ends. The sample comprised PBMCs. The source of this sequence is a human donor in good health (CMV status not recorded). Some clones in this sample may be carry-over from other donors' samples. The chain combines TRBV6-6 with TRBJ1-6, with a possible D match to TRBD1 (5 bases). DNA for the CDR3: TGTGCCAGCAGTTACTCACAGGACGAGGTTACCATGAATTCACCCCTCCACTTT. The encoded protein is CASSYSQDEVTMNSPLHF.